This T cell receptor beta chain was sequenced in a study of T cell repertoires in cytomegalovirus infection. Study at large: Recently identified HLA-C-restricted CMV epitopes were used, and well-studied HLA-B-restricted CMV epitopes were used as well. Matching HLA type, along with CMV infection, was indicated by public TCR beta signatures. Overall study findings and caveats: Summed public TCR beta family frequency identified CMV carriers bearing the relevant HLA. HLA-C-restricted CMV-specific TCR beta clonotypes prevailed in the ex vivo response.

The length of the CDR3 is 16 residues. Germline-derived CDR1 and CDR2 are MNHNS and SASEGT. Trimming cost V 3 bases and J 0 bases, with 14 bases left between them. Concerning this clonotype itself: No antigen is known for it.

TCRdb processed the reads anew with MiXCR; each CDR3 protein has one entry. The data show some 900,000 distinct CDR3 sequences, 32% seen once. The sequence came from a human donor in good health (CMV status not recorded). Some clones in this sample may be carry-over from other donors' samples. This rearrangement joins TRBV6-1 to TRBJ1-1; D remains unclear. Here the sequenced sample was cultured CD8+ T cells from PBMCs, taken from culture after CMV antigen stimulation. This chain's CDR3 is CASSEDGPFMNTEAFF. CDR3 DNA sequence: TGTGCCAGCAGTGAGGACGGACCGTTCATGAACACTGAAGCTTTCTTT.